These 30 T cell receptor beta chains share one sample of origin, sequenced in a study of T and B cells in COVID-19 patients (TCRdb year 2020). Genomic DNA extracted from blood was used in amounts of roughly 250-500 ng for amplification of TRB repertoires. The instrument given in TCRdb is Illumina MiSeq. Multiplex PCR with BIOMED2 TRB-A/B primer pools was used to amplify TRB rearrangements. TCRdb reworked the public reads: Q25 trimming with fastp, MiXCR clone assembly, productive beta chains retained. Each CDR3 protein gets just one entry, which takes the most common genes and DNA from the rows behind it. A total of more than 11,000 distinct CDR3 sequences appear in this sample, about 30% of them only once. The top ten clonotypes cover about 6.8% of the sample. Material: blood. The receptors shown here come from a human donor who had recovered from COVID-19.

V and J are TRBV7-6 and TRBJ2-2; D is unclear. Germline loops: CDR1 SGHVS, CDR2 FNYEAQ. CDR3 length: 14 residues. V was cut by 2 bases and J by 4 bases, with 8 bases left in between. The CDR3 loop is CASSLYGGTGELFF. In DNA form, the CDR3 reads TGTGCCAGCAGCTTATACGGCGGCACCGGGGAGCTGTTTTTT.

This clonotype was recorded once. A clone one base away is much larger, so this may be a read error. This rearrangement joins TRBV12-3 or TRBV12-4 to TRBJ2-7, with D perhaps matching TRBD1 or TRBD2 (5 bases each). The assigned J gene may be wrong: the sequence end matches TRBJ2-1 better. This CDR3 is 14 amino acids long. The CDR3 is CASSQTGTTYEQFF. The CDR3, as DNA: TGTGCCAGCAGTCAAACCGGGACCACCTACGAGCAGTTCTTC.

The chain recombines TRBV12-3 or TRBV12-4 with TRBJ1-2; weak D call: TRBD1 (5 bases). This CDR3 region has 14 residues. Trimming took off 5 bases at V and 4 bases at J, with 14 bases between the two ends. CDR3 sequence: CASSTQTVFYGYTF. The CDR3 DNA is TGTGCCAGCAGTACCCAGACAGTATTCTATGGCTACACCTTC.

This clonotype is judged medium-sized. The chain employs TRBV6-5 and TRBJ1-6, with TRBD1 identical over 10 bases. There are 15 residues in the CDR3. Looked up from germline, CDR1 is MNHEY and CDR2 is SVGAGI. Trimming removed 4 bases from V and 9 bases from J; junction bases left unmatched: 6. In DNA form, the CDR3 reads TGTGCCAGCAGTTTGGGACAGGGGTTTCGTTCACCCCTCCACTTT. Encoded protein: CASSLGQGFRSPLHF.

This chain links TRBV27 with TRBJ1-5; D gene unclear. Trimming pared 10 bases from V and 7 bases from J, leaving 17 bases between. Germline loops: CDR1 MNHEY, CDR2 SMNVEV (reference sequence). The CDR3 loop spans 13 amino acids. CDR3 bases: TGTGCCACCAGCCCTGCGTACGGCCAGCCCCAGCATTTT. This gives the protein CATSPAYGQPQHF.

This sequence joins TRBV20-1 and TRBJ1-5; D is perhaps TRBD1 (5 bases). Deletions cut 6 bases from V and 1 base from J, with 7 bases between. Looked up from germline, CDR1 is DFQATT and CDR2 is SNEGSKA (reference sequence). This CDR3 is 12 amino acids long. The CDR3 is CSAGDSNQPQHF. The DNA of the CDR3 is TGCAGTGCCGGGGACAGCAATCAGCCCCAGCATTTT.

There are many counts of this clonotype. The J gene is TRBJ2-3, the V gene TRBV5-4; 13 bases line up with TRBD2. J lost 4 bases, V lost 4 bases, and 0 bases had no gene match. Germline CDR1 reads SGHNT; CDR2 reads YYREEE (reference sequence). The CDR3 spans 14 residues. In DNA, the CDR3 is TGTGCCAGCAGCGGGACTAGCGGGGCAGATACGCAGTATTTT. Its protein product is CASSGTSGADTQYF.

This clonotype was recorded once. V and J are TRBV7-9 and TRBJ2-1, with D perhaps TRBD1 (6 bases). The CDR3 consists of 16 residues. The germline CDR1 and CDR2 sequences are SEHNR and FQNEAQ (reference sequence). V dropped 5 bases and J dropped 6 bases, with 20 bases sitting between them. The CDR3: CASSTQGGQSVNEQFF. DNA for the CDR3: TGTGCCAGCAGCACCCAAGGGGGTCAGTCCGTCAATGAGCAGTTCTTC.

The sample holds a few counts of this clonotype. The chain joins TRBV27 to TRBJ2-1; either TRBD1 or TRBD2 may fit D (5 bases each). In germline, CDR1 is MNHEY, CDR2 SMNVEV (reference sequence). Trimming left V 0 bases short and J 8 bases short, with 14 bases between. This CDR3 has 15 residues. CDR3 nucleotide sequence: TGTGCCAGCAGTTTATCGGGACCCTCTTTCGATGAGCAGTTCTTC. Encoded protein: CASSLSGPSFDEQFF.

This chain uses TRBV5-1 with TRBJ2-1, with TRBD2 as a possible D gene (6 bases). This CDR3 comprises 14 residues. The V gene's germline CDR1 is SGHRS and CDR2 YFSETQ. V lost 2 bases and J 4 bases, leaving 10 bases between the germline ends. CDR3 nucleotide sequence: TGCGCCAGCAGCTTTCTGGGGGGTTACAATGAGCAGTTCTTC. It codes for CASSFLGGYNEQFF.

The table lists this clonotype with a few counts. The chain links TRBV30 to TRBJ2-7; tentative D call: TRBD2 (5 bases). This CDR3 comprises 15 residues. V was clipped by 0 bases and J by 0 bases, with 12 bases between them. Germline V gene data show CDR1 as GTSNPN and CDR2 as SVGIG (reference sequence). CDR3: CAWSVRGLLSYEQYF. Written as DNA, the CDR3 is TGTGCCTGGAGTGTACGAGGGTTACTCTCCTACGAGCAGTACTTC.

This clonotype is labeled as medium-sized. The rearrangement uses TRBV19 and TRBJ2-5, with a weak D call TRBD1 (5 bases). Per germline, CDR1 LNHDA and CDR2 SQIVND (reference sequence). The CDR3 is 11 residues long. The ends were cut back, 11 bases at V and 1 base at J, with 8 bases in the middle. Here the CDR3 DNA reads TGTGCCTCAGGGCCCCAAGAGACCCAGTACTTC. This translates into CASGPQETQYF.

This clonotype was counted a single time. The CDR3 region has the DNA TGTGCCAGCAGTGAAGCGTGGCGGGGGGGCAATGAAAAACTGTTTTTT. It yields the protein CASSEAWRGGNEKLFF. The chain carries TRBV6-5 and TRBJ1-4, with TRBD1 as a possible D gene (6 bases). V shed 5 bases and J shed 5 bases, with 18 bases lying between them. This CDR3 has 16 residues. The germline V gene encodes CDR1 MNHEY and CDR2 SVGAGI.

The gene calls are TRBV27 and TRBJ1-6; D remains unclear. The CDR3 has 16 residues. CDR1 is MNHEY and CDR2 is SMNVEV in the germline V gene (reference sequence). The V and J ends lost 0 bases and 1 base respectively, with 7 bases between them. The CDR3 region has the DNA TGTGCCAGCAGTTTATCTTCAGTATCCTATAATTCACCCCTCCACTTT. Protein sequence: CASSLSSVSYNSPLHF.

The V call is TRBV27, the J call TRBJ1-5, with no clear D. V was clipped by 1 base and J by 0 bases, with 7 bases between them. The CDR3 contains 15 residues. The germline V gene encodes CDR1 MNHEY and CDR2 SMNVEV (reference sequence). This chain's CDR3 is CASSLYTDSNQPQHF. CDR3 coding DNA: TGTGCCAGCAGTTTATATACGGATAGCAATCAGCCCCAGCATTTT.

This clonotype was counted between two and nine times. This chain joins TRBV24-1 and TRBJ2-5; TRBD2 matches 7 bases. Germline loops: CDR1 KGHDR, CDR2 SFDVKD. Losses at the gene ends were 3 bases for V and 3 bases for J; bases not matched to a gene: 6. The CDR3 is 15 residues long. CDR3 in DNA: TGTGCCACCAGTGATCCAGCGGGAATAAAAGAGACCCAGTACTTC. This sequence encodes CATSDPAGIKETQYF.

Note on this clonotype: A much larger clone differs by one base, so this may be a read error. It is likely a read error, because the conserved phenylalanine at the end of the CDR3 is missing. V gene TRBV27 combines with J gene TRBJ2-7, with D tentatively TRBD1 (5 bases). Trimming removed 4 bases from V and 0 bases from J, with 10 bases in between. Germline CDR1 and CDR2: MNHEY and SMNVEV (reference sequence). The CDR3 has 14 residues. The CDR3 is CASSYHRSSYEQYL. CDR3 nucleotides: TGTGCCAGCAGTTATCACAGGAGCTCCTACGAGCAGTACCTC.

This clonotype was seen more than once but under ten times. This CDR3 reads CASSPLLGGEQFF. The CDR3 coding sequence is TGTGCCAGCAGCCCCCTCTTAGGAGGTGAGCAGTTCTTC. The chain links TRBV11-2 to TRBJ2-1; D may be TRBD2 (5 bases). V was shortened by 5 bases and J by 9 bases, with 14 bases between the two germline ends. This CDR3 has 13 residues. In germline, CDR1 is SGHAT, CDR2 FQNNGV.

The V and J genes are TRBV12-3 or TRBV12-4 and TRBJ2-5; 12 positions agree with TRBD2. V gave up 6 bases and J gave up 2 bases; unmatched junction bases: 10. The CDR3 length is 17 residues. The CDR3 loop reads CASSPPGLAGYQETQYF. CDR3 DNA sequence: TGTGCCAGCAGCCCCCCGGGACTAGCGGGTTATCAAGAGACCCAGTACTTC.

This clonotype is classed as medium-sized. This chain uses TRBV19 with TRBJ2-2, with 10 bases lining up with TRBD1. The V gene end was trimmed by 9 bases and the J gene end by 2 bases; junction bases not matched to a gene: 3. Per the germline V gene, CDR1 is LNHDA and CDR2 is SQIVND (reference sequence). This CDR3 is 14 amino acids long. The CDR3 bases are TGTGCCAGCAGGGACAGGGGAAACACCGGGGAGCTGTTTTTT. It translates to CASRDRGNTGELFF.

With regard to this clonotype: A much larger clone lies one base from this, so it may be a read error. The chain uses TRBV27 and TRBJ2-1; 8 nucleotides match TRBD1. The CDR3 sequence is 14 residues long. Germline trimming cut 4 bases from V and 3 bases from J; bases unmatched to any gene: 2. The germline V gene encodes CDR1 MNHEY and CDR2 SMNVEV (reference sequence). The CDR3 spells CASSSGGFYNEQFF. For the CDR3, the DNA is TGTGCCAGCAGTTCAGGGGGCTTCTACAATGAGCAGTTCTTC.

The J gene is TRBJ2-7, the V gene TRBV13, with D unclear. Germline V gene data show CDR1 as PRHDT and CDR2 as FYEKMQ (reference sequence). The V end lost 0 bases, the J end lost 1 base, and 4 bases lay between the germline ends. This CDR3 comprises 13 residues. This chain's CDR3 is CASSLGSSYEQYF. The CDR3 bases are TGTGCCAGCAGCTTAGGCAGTTCCTACGAGCAGTACTTC.

There are a few counts of this clonotype. The J gene is TRBJ2-7, the V gene TRBV6-5, with D possibly matching TRBD1 (5 bases). Per the germline V gene, CDR1 is MNHEY and CDR2 is SVGAGI. This CDR3 is built from 13 residues. V lost 7 bases, J lost 4 bases, and 14 bases lay in between. The CDR3, as DNA: TGTGCCAGCACGCGATCCCAGGGATACGAGCAGTACTTC. Protein product: CASTRSQGYEQYF.

The rearrangement joins TRBV6-6 to TRBJ1-2, with unresolved D. The germline CDR1 and CDR2 sequences are MNHNY and SVGAGI (reference sequence). The ends were cut back, 0 bases at V and 5 bases at J, with 7 bases in the middle. The CDR3 loop spans 13 amino acids. CDR3 bases: TGTGCCAGCAGTTACTCGAACGCTTATGGCTACACCTTC. Residues: CASSYSNAYGYTF.

This clonotype has a single count. The V call is TRBV7-6, the J call TRBJ1-1; D remains unclear. Germline loops: CDR1 SGHVS, CDR2 FNYEAQ. V was pared by 1 base and J by 3 bases, with 3 bases between. This CDR3 region has 12 residues. CDR3 in DNA: TGTGCCAGCAGCTTAGGGTACACTGAAGCTTTCTTT. This translates into CASSLGYTEAFF.

The gene calls are TRBV4-2 and TRBJ2-3, with D possibly matching TRBD2 (6 bases). V was trimmed by 0 bases and J by 3 bases, leaving 13 bases between them. Germline CDR1 reads LGHNA; CDR2 reads YNFKEQ. The CDR3 spans 16 residues. In nucleotides, the CDR3 is TGTGCCAGCAGCCAAGATACCGGGGGTGGGACAGATACGCAGTATTTT. Its protein is CASSQDTGGGTDTQYF.

This clonotype has a handful of counts. The chain carries TRBV20-1 and TRBJ2-5; D unclear. The V gene's germline CDR1 is DFQATT and CDR2 SNEGSKA (reference sequence). The CDR3 covers 15 residues. V was cut by 6 bases and J by 1 base, with 18 bases left in between. CDR3: CSAELTPDLQETQYF. The CDR3 coding sequence is TGCAGTGCCGAACTGACACCCGACCTCCAAGAGACCCAGTACTTC.

The chain links TRBV11-2 to TRBJ2-1; the D is unclear. Per the germline V gene, CDR1 is SGHAT and CDR2 is FQNNGV. CDR3 length: 14 residues. V was pared by 2 bases and J by 3 bases, with 8 bases between. CDR3: CASSLMSVYNEQFF. DNA for the CDR3: TGTGCCAGCAGCTTAATGAGCGTCTACAATGAGCAGTTCTTC. Filled out from reference TRBV11-2 and TRBJ2-1, the complete variable domain reads EAGVAQSPRYKIIEKRQSVAFWCNPISGHATLYWYQQILGQGPKLLIQFQNNGVVDDSQLPKDRFSAERLKGVDSTLKIQPAKLEDSAVYLCASSLMSVYNEQFFGPGTRLTVL.

The J gene is TRBJ1-2, the V gene TRBV6-5; TRBD1 might be the D (6 bases). The length of the CDR3 is 14 residues. Looked up from germline, CDR1 is MNHEY and CDR2 is SVGAGI. V was trimmed by 4 bases and J by 3 bases, leaving 12 bases between them. CDR3 nucleotide sequence: TGTGCCAGCAGTTGGGGGGCGGGAGACTATGGCTACACCTTC. It specifies CASSWGAGDYGYTF.

This clonotype was recorded at least ten times. The chain combines TRBV7-4 with TRBJ2-7; D unclear. Trimming took 6 bases from V and 1 from J, leaving 13 bases between them. This CDR3 is 14 amino acids long. Germline V gene sequence: CDR1 SGHVT, CDR2 SQSDAQ. CDR3 nucleotides: TGTGCCAGCAGTTACTACAGAAGATCCTACGAGCAGTACTTC. Translation gives CASSYYRRSYEQYF.